What follows is one T cell receptor beta chain and its context. Its antigen is not known. Trimming removed 8 bases from V and 3 bases from J; junction bases left unmatched: 8. Germline values: CDR1 MNHEY, CDR2 SMNVEV (reference sequence). This CDR3 is built from 14 residues. This record comes from a study of blood T cells in healthy people across ages. Study findings and constraints: Aged donors had fewer naive CD4+ cells and lower diversity than long-lived donors. TCR beta diversity, measured per million T cells, fell in a roughly linear way with age. Unsorted PBMC material precluded a definitive naive versus antigen-experienced comparison.

A J-beta primer mix and a sample-barcoded 5' primer were used in a second PCR of roughly 6 to 11 cycles. A template-switch adaptor with 12 random nucleotides tagged each cDNA molecule. TCRdb independently ran MiXCR on the 5' RACE reads; one entry per CDR3 protein. This sample has approximately 900,000 distinct CDR3 sequences, with 48% found just once. Sequences were obtained from blood. This receptor was taken from a man aged 30 to 45 in good health. V usage is TRBV27 and J usage is TRBJ2-3; 7 bases fit TRBD1. For the CDR3, the DNA is TGTGCCAGCGGGACCGGGACAGCAACAGATACGCAGTATTTT. Its translation is CASGTGTATDTQYF.